This T cell receptor beta chain is from a study of spatial heterogeneity in lung cancer. Study context: Alpha-chain sequences were detected in numbers that were consistently lower than beta-chain sequences. For the average unique TCR and UMI combination, more than 8.5 occurrences appeared in raw reads.

There are 15 residues in the CDR3. CDR1 and CDR2 from the germline V gene are MNHEY and SVGAGI. About this clonotype: A much larger clone differs by one base, so this may be a read error.

Carried by each TCR cDNA molecule was a unique molecular identifier. A single record per CDR3 protein comes from TCRdb applying MiXCR to the 5' RACE reads. The repertoire includes around 32,000 distinct CDR3 sequences, over 9.5% of them detected once, and 25% to 35% sits in the top ten. Time point specified: blood at routine non-recurrence follow-up after resection. Sequencing of whole RNA from tumor, nontumor lung or frozen PBMC involved no sorting. This TCR came from a female donor with early-stage non-small cell lung cancer. This material consisted of PBMCs, taken at follow-up. The chain joins TRBV6-5 to TRBJ2-3; D perhaps matches TRBD1 (6 bases). The J call is doubtful: the DNA matches TRBJ1-5 better. The CDR3 sequence: CASAQLRGSTDTQHF. The CDR3 DNA reads TGTGCCAGCGCACAACTCAGGGGCAGCACAGATACGCAGCATTTT.